This T cell receptor (beta chain) emerged from a study of CD4 T cells in relation to SARS-CoV-2 and coronaviruses. Overall study context: TCR beta CDR3s were sequenced after approximately ten-day antigen culture of PBMCs. Findings and caveats of the study: The cross-reactivity analysis covered only spike protein, not other viral proteins.

The unexposed donors gave CD4+ T cells in about 2011-2019, prior to COVID-19. The cells were cultured for about ten days before CD4+ T cells were isolated. As cell numbers allowed, unexposed-donor CD4+ T cells faced SARS-CoV-2 S/N and four cold-coronavirus spikes. On days 3 and 7, cultures got half fresh IL-2 medium. Generated by immunoSEQ multiplex PCR, the TCRdb table keeps only in-frame clones and is missing some. The sample consists of 16,000 or so clones, approximately 78% of them appearing once. Germline CDR1 LGHDT, CDR2 YNNKEL (reference sequence). V gave up 4 bases and J gave up 0 bases, with 7 bases separating them. The CDR3 spans 14 residues. With regard to this clone: The antigen is not known.

This TCR was recovered from a human donor in good health. The rearrangement uses TRBV3-1 (or the pseudogene TRBV3-2) and TRBJ1-5; D unclear. Sequenced input: CD4+ T cells from PBMCs, cultured in vitro. In DNA form, the CDR3 reads TGTGCCAGCAGCCGTACCTATAGCAATCAGCCCCAGCATTTT. Encoded protein: CASSRTYSNQPQHF.